The next 20 T cell receptor beta chains were all read from a single sample in a study of identifying expanded T cells in peripheral blood. Produced via immunoSEQ multiplex PCR; TCRdb's table is partial and in-frame only. This sample carries approximately 85,000 clones, about 83% of them seen once, and the ten largest clones take roughly 18%. The specimen sequenced was blood. All receptors derive from a person aged 18-69 years in good health.

The J gene is TRBJ1-6, the V gene TRBV7-3; D possibly corresponds to TRBD1 (5 bases). The CDR3 is 16 residues long. Germline values: CDR1 SGHTA, CDR2 FQGTGA. V was shortened by 5 bases and J by 9 bases, with 20 bases between the two germline ends. CDR3 DNA sequence: TGTGCCAGCAGCACTAAGGGACGTTATTTGGGTTCACCCCTCCACTTT. This codes for CASSTKGRYLGSPLHF.

Written as DNA, the CDR3 is TGTGCCAGTAGTGAACAGAGGGGCGAGCAGTACTTC. As protein: CASSEQRGEQYF. The chain is built from TRBV19 and TRBJ2-7; D may correspond to TRBD1 or TRBD2 (5 bases each). Germline V gene sequence: CDR1 LNHDA, CDR2 SQIVND (reference sequence). The V end lost 5 bases, the J end lost 6 bases, and 11 bases lay between the germline ends. CDR3 length: 12 residues.

This clone has at least ten counts. This chain connects TRBV28 to TRBJ2-1; no reliable D call. The CDR3 extends over 15 amino acids. Trimming took 6 bases from V and 5 from J, leaving 17 bases between them. Germline lookup yields CDR1 MDHEN and CDR2 SYDVKM. CDR3 sequence: CASRLELQSNNEQFF. The CDR3 coding sequence is TGTGCCAGCAGGCTGGAACTACAATCAAACAATGAGCAGTTCTTC.

V is TRBV2 and J is TRBJ1-3; unclear D gene. The V gene lost 6 bases and the J gene lost 4 bases, with 7 bases spanning the gap. The V gene's germline CDR1 is SNHLY and CDR2 FYNNEI. The CDR3 is made up of 12 amino acids. The CDR3 spells CASSTAGNTIYF. CDR3 DNA: TGTGCCAGCAGCACGGCCGGAAACACCATATATTTT.

The chain combines TRBV15 with TRBJ1-5; TRBD1 matches 7 bases. This CDR3 comprises 15 residues. V gave up 4 bases and J gave up 1 base; unmatched junction bases: 4. From germline, CDR1 is LNHNV and CDR2 YYDKDF (reference sequence). The CDR3 region has the DNA TGTGCCACCAGCACAGACAGGGCGAGCAATCAGCCCCAGCATTTT. Translating gives CATSTDRASNQPQHF.

Remarks on this clone: An end of the junction differs from the germline gene, which may be a read error. The chain is built from TRBV7-7 and TRBJ1-5, with TRBD1 as a possible D gene (5 bases). Germline assignment: CDR1 SSHAT and CDR2 FNYEAQ (reference sequence). CDR3 length equals 14 residues. CDR3 DNA: TGTGCTAGCAGCGAGGGGTTCACCAATCAGCCCCAGCATTTT. Translating it yields CASSEGFTNQPQHF.

The chain combines TRBV28 with TRBJ2-5, with a weak D call TRBD2 (5 bases). V was clipped by 2 bases and J by 5 bases, with 6 bases between them. The CDR3 contains 12 residues. CDR1 and CDR2 from the germline V gene are MDHEN and SYDVKM. CDR3 in DNA: TGTGCCAGCAGTTTAAGGAGGGAGACCCAGTACTTC. The encoded protein is CASSLRRETQYF.

This chain joins TRBV6-5 and TRBJ2-5; TRBD2 is a possible D gene (7 bases). Germline CDR1 MNHEY, CDR2 SVGAGI. This CDR3 spans 16 amino acids. Trimming removed 4 bases at V and 4 bases at J, with 19 bases between. CDR3 in amino acids: CASSFLTTGRAETQYF. The CDR3 DNA reads TGTGCCAGCAGTTTCCTGACAACAGGGAGGGCAGAGACCCAGTACTTC.

V is TRBV15 and J is TRBJ2-7; TRBD1 aligns across 9 bases. Per germline, CDR1 LNHNV and CDR2 YYDKDF (reference sequence). V trimming: 3 bases; J trimming: 12 bases; junction bases outside the gene matches: 15. The CDR3 is 15 amino acids. The CDR3 bases are TGTGCCACCAGCAGGGCCGGGACAGGGAGCGGGGCGGTGTACTTC. Protein: CATSRAGTGSGAVYF.

The J gene is TRBJ2-7, the V gene TRBV6-1; TRBD2 matches 8 bases. The V gene's germline CDR1 is MNHNS and CDR2 SASEGT. The CDR3 is made up of 14 amino acids. V shed 9 bases, J shed 5 bases, and the junction held 12 bases outside the gene matches. The CDR3 region has the DNA TGTGCCAGTAGACCCAGGGGACTAGGCCACGAGCAGTACTTC. Translated: CASRPRGLGHEQYF.

The chain carries TRBV28 and TRBJ1-2; D is undetermined. The CDR3 spans 12 residues. Trimming shortened V by 5 bases and J by 3 bases, and 7 bases separated the two germline ends. Germline values: CDR1 MDHEN, CDR2 SYDVKM. The DNA of the CDR3 is TGTGCCAGCAGTGGGGTGGACTATGGCTACACCTTC. The encoded protein is CASSGVDYGYTF.

The V and J genes are TRBV7-2 and TRBJ1-5; TRBD1 might be the D (6 bases). Germline V gene data show CDR1 as SGHTA and CDR2 as FQGNSA. The CDR3 contains 15 residues. Deletions cut 0 bases from V and 7 bases from J, with 13 bases between. In DNA, the CDR3 is TGTGCCAGCAGCTTAGCGTTGGGGGGCCAACAGCCCCAGCATTTT. Residues: CASSLALGGQQPQHF.

The chain has TRBV4-1 and TRBJ2-5; D ambiguous. There are 13 residues in the CDR3. The germline CDR1 and CDR2 sequences are MGHRA and YSYEKL. V gave up 1 base and J gave up 5 bases, with 8 bases separating them. This chain's CDR3 is CASSQGQMETQYF. Here the CDR3 DNA reads TGCGCCAGCAGCCAAGGGCAGATGGAGACCCAGTACTTC.

Worth noting for this clone: The junction and the germline gene differ at one end; a read error may be behind it. J is TRBJ1-6 and V is TRBV7-2; 9 bases are shared with TRBD1. This CDR3 is 15 amino acids long. Germline V CDR1 and CDR2: SGHTA, FQGNSA. The CDR3 DNA is TGTGCCAGCAGCATAGCTGGGACAGGGAGTTCACCCCTCCACTTT. This gives the protein CASSIAGTGSSPLHF.

The chain employs TRBV6-6 and TRBJ2-7; D is unresolved. The CDR3 is 15 amino acids. Trimming cost V 5 bases and J 6 bases, with 20 bases left between them. The germline gives CDR1 MNHNY, CDR2 SVGAGI (reference sequence). Here the CDR3 DNA reads TGTGCCAGCAGTCCACATCCGGACCGGCTGGGCGAGCAGTACTTC. It codes for CASSPHPDRLGEQYF.

This clone turned up a few times. This chain connects TRBV6-1 to TRBJ1-2; 7 positions match TRBD1. Looked up from germline, CDR1 is MNHNS and CDR2 is SASEGT. J was trimmed by 7 bases and V by 9 bases; bases with no gene match: 14. This CDR3 has 14 amino acids. CDR3 coding DNA: TGTGCCAGTAACCCTACCGGGACAGCATTTGGCTACACCTTC. Encoded protein: CASNPTGTAFGYTF.

This chain links TRBV6-6 with TRBJ2-5; 8 positions match TRBD2. Germline V gene lookup returns CDR1 MNHNY and CDR2 SVGAGI (reference sequence). This CDR3 has 14 amino acids. V dropped 2 bases and J dropped 2; count of bases not matched to a gene: 1. CDR3 sequence: CASSYRGGQETQYF. The CDR3 DNA follows: TGTGCCAGCAGTTACCGCGGGGGGCAAGAGACCCAGTACTTC.

This sequence joins TRBV25-1 and TRBJ2-3, with 9 bases aligning to TRBD1. After removal of 3 bases from V and 4 bases from J, the junction contained 5 bases not matched to a gene. The CDR3 has 15 amino acids. From germline, CDR1 is MGHDK and CDR2 SYGVNS. CDR3 DNA: TGTGCCAGCAGTGACGTAACAGGGGGCGCAGATACGCAGTATTTT. Its translation is CASSDVTGGADTQYF.

The chain is built from TRBV7-2 and TRBJ2-7, with 13 bases matching TRBD2. CDR1 SGHTA and CDR2 FQGNSA come from the germline V gene. The ends lost 5 bases at V and 3 bases at J; junction bases unmatched: 4. The CDR3 loop spans 15 amino acids. This CDR3 is CASSPRTSGSYEQYF. CDR3 in DNA: TGTGCCAGCAGCCCCAGGACTAGCGGGAGCTACGAGCAGTACTTC.

The CDR3 reads CASSEYLRTGELFF. CDR3 in DNA: TGTGCCAGCAGTGAATACTTACGGACCGGGGAGCTGTTTTTT. The V gene is TRBV25-1, the J gene TRBJ2-2; D gene ambiguous. The germline gives CDR1 MGHDK, CDR2 SYGVNS. The CDR3 runs 14 residues. V lost 0 bases, J lost 5 bases, and 7 bases lay in between.